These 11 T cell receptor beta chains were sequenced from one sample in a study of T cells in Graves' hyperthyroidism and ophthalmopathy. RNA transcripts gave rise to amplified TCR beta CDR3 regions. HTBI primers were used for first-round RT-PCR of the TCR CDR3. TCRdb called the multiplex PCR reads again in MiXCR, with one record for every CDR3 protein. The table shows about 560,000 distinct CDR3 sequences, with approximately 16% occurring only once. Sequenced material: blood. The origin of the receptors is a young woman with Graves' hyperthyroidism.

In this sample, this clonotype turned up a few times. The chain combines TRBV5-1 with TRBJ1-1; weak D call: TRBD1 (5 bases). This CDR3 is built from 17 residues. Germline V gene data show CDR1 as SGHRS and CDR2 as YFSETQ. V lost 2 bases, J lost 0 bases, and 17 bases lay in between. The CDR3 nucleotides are TGCGCCAGCAGCTTAAGACGGACATCAGCAATGAACACTGAAGCTTTCTTT. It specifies CASSLRRTSAMNTEAFF.

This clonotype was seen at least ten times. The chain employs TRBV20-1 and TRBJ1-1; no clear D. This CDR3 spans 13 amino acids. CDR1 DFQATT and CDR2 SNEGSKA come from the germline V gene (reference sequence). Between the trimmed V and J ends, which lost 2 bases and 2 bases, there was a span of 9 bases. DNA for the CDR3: TGCAGTGCTAGATTGACGGTCAACACTGAAGCTTTCTTT. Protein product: CSARLTVNTEAFF.

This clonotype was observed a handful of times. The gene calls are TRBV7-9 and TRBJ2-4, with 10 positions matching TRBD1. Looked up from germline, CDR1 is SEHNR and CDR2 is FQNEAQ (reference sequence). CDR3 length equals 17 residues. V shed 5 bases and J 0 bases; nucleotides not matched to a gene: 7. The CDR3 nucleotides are TGTGCCAGCAGCATGACCCGGGACAGGGGAGCCAAAAACATTCAGTACTTC. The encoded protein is CASSMTRDRGAKNIQYF.

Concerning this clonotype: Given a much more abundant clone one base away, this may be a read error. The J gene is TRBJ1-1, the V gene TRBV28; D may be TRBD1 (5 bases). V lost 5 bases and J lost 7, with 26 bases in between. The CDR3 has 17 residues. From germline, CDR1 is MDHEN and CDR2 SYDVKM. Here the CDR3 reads CASSRSHLANPGGEAFF. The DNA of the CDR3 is TGTGCCAGCAGTCGATCCCACCTGGCTAACCCTGGGGGTGAAGCTTTCTTT.

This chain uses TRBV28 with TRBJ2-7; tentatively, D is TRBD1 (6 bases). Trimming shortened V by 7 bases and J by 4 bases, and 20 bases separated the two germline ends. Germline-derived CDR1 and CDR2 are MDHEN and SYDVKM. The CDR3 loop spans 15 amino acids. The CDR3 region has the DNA TGTGCCAGCAATCCTCAGGAGGCAGGGGATTACGAGCAGTACTTC. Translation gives CASNPQEAGDYEQYF.

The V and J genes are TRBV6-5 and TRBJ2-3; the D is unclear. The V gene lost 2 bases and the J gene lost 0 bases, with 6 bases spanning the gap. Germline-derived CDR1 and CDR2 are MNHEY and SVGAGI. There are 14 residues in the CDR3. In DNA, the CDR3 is TGTGCCAGCAGTTACCAGGTCAGCACAGATACGCAGTATTTT. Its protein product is CASSYQVSTDTQYF.

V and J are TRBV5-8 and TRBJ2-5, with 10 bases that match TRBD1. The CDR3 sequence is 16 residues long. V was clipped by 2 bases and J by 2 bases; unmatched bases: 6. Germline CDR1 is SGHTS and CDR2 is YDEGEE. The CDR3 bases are TGTGCCAGCAGCTTACCGGGACAGGGGATTCAAGAGACCCAGTACTTC. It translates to CASSLPGQGIQETQYF.

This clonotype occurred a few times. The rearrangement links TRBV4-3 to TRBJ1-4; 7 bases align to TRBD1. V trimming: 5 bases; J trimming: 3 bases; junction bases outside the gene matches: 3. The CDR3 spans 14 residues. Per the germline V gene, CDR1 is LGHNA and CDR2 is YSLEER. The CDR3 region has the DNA TGCGCCAGCAGCGCCGGGACAGCTAATGAAAAACTGTTTTTT. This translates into CASSAGTANEKLFF.

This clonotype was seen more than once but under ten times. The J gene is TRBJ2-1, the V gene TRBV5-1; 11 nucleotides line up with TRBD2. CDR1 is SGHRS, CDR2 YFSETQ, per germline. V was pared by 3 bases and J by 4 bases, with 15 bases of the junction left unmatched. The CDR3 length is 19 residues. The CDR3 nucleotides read TGCGCCAGCAGCTCGAGACTAGCGGGGCCGGTCTCGGGGTACAATGAGCAGTTCTTC. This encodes CASSSRLAGPVSGYNEQFF.

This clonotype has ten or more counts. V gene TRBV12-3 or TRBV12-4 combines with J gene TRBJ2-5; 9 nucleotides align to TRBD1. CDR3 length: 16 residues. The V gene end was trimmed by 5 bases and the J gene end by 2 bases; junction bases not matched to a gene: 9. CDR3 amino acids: CASSPGTGRRQETQYF. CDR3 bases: TGTGCCAGCAGTCCCGGGACAGGGAGGAGGCAAGAGACCCAGTACTTC.

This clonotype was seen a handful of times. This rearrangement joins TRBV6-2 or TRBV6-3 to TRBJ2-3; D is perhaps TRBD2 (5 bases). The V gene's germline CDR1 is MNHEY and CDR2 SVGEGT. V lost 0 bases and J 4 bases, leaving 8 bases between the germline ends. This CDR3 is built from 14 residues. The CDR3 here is CASSYSAEADTQYF. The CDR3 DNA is TGTGCCAGCAGTTACTCGGCGGAGGCAGATACGCAGTATTTT.